This TCR beta chain was observed in a study of CD8 T cells in Susac syndrome. V lost 4 bases and J lost 0; bases outside the gene matches: 4. CDR1 SGHDT and CDR2 YYEEEE come from the germline V gene. This CDR3 has 14 residues. Controls matched for age and sex were healthy donors. TEMRA cells underwent FACS enrichment and CD8+ and CD4+ T cells underwent negative isolation. The authors reverse transcribed 0.5 to 1 ug RNA with random hexamers. The CDR3 of TCR beta was amplified by immunoSEQ multiplex PCR across 54 Vbeta and 13 Jbeta. MiXCR, run by TCRdb on the immunoSEQ multiplex PCR reads, gives a single entry per CDR3 protein. The data show 150,000 to 200,000 distinct CDR3 sequences, with around 94% seen just once and over 0.12% held by the top ten.

Material for sequencing was CD4+ T cells from PBMCs. This TCR was recovered from a human donor in good health. The J gene is TRBJ2-7, the V gene TRBV5-6, with TRBD1 matching over 7 bases. The CDR3 loop reads CASSHGTVSYEQYF. In nucleotides, the CDR3 is TGTGCCAGCAGCCACGGGACAGTCTCCTACGAGCAGTACTTC.